The source of this T cell receptor (beta chain) is a study of early stage breast cancer tumors. For the study at large: Each sample averaged approximately 9.7-fold read coverage.

Points on this clone: Its antigen is currently unknown.

This CDR3 has 17 amino acids. In germline, CDR1 is MGHDK, CDR2 SYGVNS. Trimming took 1 base from V and 0 from J, leaving 13 bases between them. The table came from immunoSEQ multiplex PCR; TCRdb's copy has only in-frame clones and leaves some out. The sample carries about 36,000 clones, over 65% recorded once. Study-wide findings and caveats: Compared with adjacent normal breast tissue, tumors showed 2.5 to 3-fold greater T cell density and higher clonality. Enriched TCRB sequences shared across patients were mostly commonly generated sequences. Comparing each tissue with blood distinguished tumor from normal in about 85% of the 16 patients.

The receptor was derived from a person in their 60s with breast cancer. This chain joins TRBV25-1 and TRBJ2-1; D not certain. Sequenced: blood. CDR3 DNA: TGTGCCAGCAGTGAATTAGAACATACCTTCTCCTACAATGAGCAGTTCTTC. Its protein product is CASSELEHTFSYNEQFF.